A single sample gave rise to the 9 T cell receptor beta chains below, sequenced in a study of response to subunit inactivated influenza vaccine. TCRdb fed the RT-PCR reads into MiXCR, producing one record per CDR3 protein. The sample contains about 570,000 distinct CDR3 sequences, around 11% of which appear only once. This sample was also put to use in a study of T cells expressing NK-cell markers. That investigation notes: 5'RACE template switching with UMIs produced the TCR beta cDNA.

Sequences were derived from PBMCs from blood, sampled on the day of vaccination. The receptor source for this set is a man aged 50-59 years who received an inactivated influenza vaccine.

This clonotype showed up just a few times. The V gene is TRBV4-3, the J gene TRBJ2-7, with TRBD1 identical over 7 bases. This CDR3 has 15 residues. The trim removed 1 base at V and 2 bases at J, leaving 5 bases unmatched. CDR1 is LGHNA and CDR2 is YSLEER in the germline V gene. DNA for the CDR3: TGCGCCAGCAGCCAAGGCTCCGGGACAGCCTACGAGCAGTACTTC. Its translation is CASSQGSGTAYEQYF.

The chain combines TRBV5-1 with TRBJ2-1, with D hard to call. The CDR3 length is 15 residues. The germline V gene encodes CDR1 SGHRS and CDR2 YFSETQ. Trimming pared 2 bases from V and 1 base from J, leaving 10 bases between. CDR3 protein: CASSFASRSYNEQFF. CDR3 in DNA: TGCGCCAGCAGCTTTGCTAGTAGATCCTACAATGAGCAGTTCTTC. The full variable domain, completed using reference TRBV5-1 and TRBJ2-1, is KAGVTQTPRYLIKTRGQQVTLSCSPISGHRSVSWYQQTPGQGLQFLFEYFSETQRNKGNFPGRFSGRQFSNSRSEMNVSTLELGDSALYLCASSFASRSYNEQFFGPGTRLTVL.

The chain couples TRBV24-1 to TRBJ2-3; 13 nucleotides line up with TRBD2. The CDR3 totals 17 residues. The germline V gene encodes CDR1 KGHDR and CDR2 SFDVKD. The J segment lost 1 base and the V segment lost 2 bases, leaving 2 bases of the junction unmatched. CDR3: CATSDYGLAGGTDTQYF. Written as DNA, the CDR3 is TGTGCCACCAGTGATTATGGACTAGCGGGGGGCACAGATACGCAGTATTTT.

This clonotype appeared many times. The V call is TRBV6-5, the J call TRBJ1-1, with D uncertain. Germline V gene lookup returns CDR1 MNHEY and CDR2 SVGAGI. With 2 bases removed from V and 1 base from J, the gap between germline ends came to 5 bases. The length of the CDR3 is 13 residues. CDR3 DNA: TGTGCCAGCAGTTACCGATGGAACACTGAAGCTTTCTTT. It encodes CASSYRWNTEAFF.

This clonotype was picked up a small number of times. This chain connects TRBV6-2 or TRBV6-3 to TRBJ2-4; 8 nucleotides agree with TRBD1. The CDR3 consists of 14 residues. The V gene's germline CDR1 is MNHEY and CDR2 SVGEGT. Losses at the gene ends were 8 bases for V and 3 bases for J; bases not matched to a gene: 6. CDR3 sequence (DNA): TGTGCCAGCGTACAGGGGGTCGGCAAAAACATTCAGTACTTC. It specifies CASVQGVGKNIQYF.

This clonotype has a count of ten or more. This chain uses TRBV5-1 with TRBJ2-7; maybe TRBD2 (5 bases). The CDR3 totals 14 residues. CDR1 and CDR2 (germline): SGHRS, YFSETQ. V was pared by 1 base and J by 1 base, with 9 bases between. The CDR3 DNA reads TGCGCCAGCAGCTTGACGGGATTGTCCTACGAGCAGTACTTC. This gives the protein CASSLTGLSYEQYF.

This clonotype appeared a few times. V usage is TRBV12-3 or TRBV12-4 and J usage is TRBJ2-7; 10 nucleotides agree with TRBD1. The CDR3 spans 14 residues. J lost 6 bases, V lost 4 bases, and 6 bases had no gene match. This CDR3 reads CASSSGTGVFEQYF. The CDR3 bases are TGTGCCAGCAGTTCCGGGACAGGGGTATTCGAGCAGTACTTC.

The gene calls are TRBV20-1 and TRBJ2-1; no clear D gene. Between the trimmed V and J ends, which lost 0 bases and 6 bases, there was a span of 9 bases. Germline CDR1 is DFQATT and CDR2 is SNEGSKA (reference sequence). CDR3 length: 13 residues. CDR3 sequence: CSARDTVGNEQFF. CDR3 nucleotide sequence: TGCAGTGCTAGAGATACAGTGGGCAATGAGCAGTTCTTC.

This clonotype showed up many times. This sequence joins TRBV7-8 and TRBJ2-1, with D perhaps assigned TRBD1 or TRBD2 (7 bases each). The V gene's germline CDR1 is SGHVS and CDR2 FQNEAQ. V lost 5 bases and J 1 base, leaving 15 bases between the germline ends. The CDR3 spans 16 residues. CDR3 region: CASSLGTAGSYNEQFF. The CDR3 region has the DNA TGTGCCAGCAGCCTAGGGACAGCGGGGTCCTACAATGAGCAGTTCTTC.